Presented here are 22 T cell receptor beta chains from one specimen sequenced in a study of cytomegalovirus exposure and HLA in healthy donors. The primer mix had 60 Vbeta and 13 Jbeta primers. Using immunoSEQ multiplex PCR, the repertoire was profiled, and TCRdb retains in-frame clones only, with some absent. The sample carries approximately 73,000 clones, roughly 79% recorded once. Sequenced: PBMCs. Receptors originate from a woman between 35 and 50 years old in good health and CMV-seropositive.

This rearrangement joins TRBV7-2 to TRBJ1-3, with TRBD1 matching over 7 bases. This CDR3 is built from 14 residues. Germline CDR1 SGHTA, CDR2 FQGNSA. The V segment lost 4 bases and the J segment 8 bases; nucleotides outside the gene matches: 8. The CDR3 spells CASSSQTGSDTIYF. The CDR3 DNA is TGTGCCAGCAGCTCACAGACAGGGTCTGACACCATATATTTT.

This chain connects TRBV7-8 to TRBJ2-5; D may be TRBD1 (5 bases). V lost 1 base and J lost 4, with 7 bases in between. The CDR3 spans 13 residues. Germline values: CDR1 SGHVS, CDR2 FQNEAQ. The CDR3 nucleotides are TGTGCCAGCAGCTTAGGGCAGGGAGAGACCCAGTACTTC. It encodes CASSLGQGETQYF.

The V call is TRBV10-3, the J call TRBJ1-5; unclear D gene. The CDR3 contains 14 residues. The germline V gene has CDR1 ENHRY and CDR2 SYGVKD. Deletions cut 6 bases from V and 2 bases from J, with 11 bases between. CDR3 DNA sequence: TGTGCCATCAGCATGCTGGGCGGCAATCAGCCCCAGCATTTT. This encodes CAISMLGGNQPQHF.

This chain uses TRBV19 with TRBJ2-3; 8 nucleotides line up with TRBD1. V trimming: 4 bases; J trimming: 2 bases; junction bases outside the gene matches: 5. The CDR3 contains 15 residues. The V gene's germline CDR1 is LNHDA and CDR2 SQIVND (reference sequence). The CDR3 reads CASSRRTGNTDTQYF. The CDR3 nucleotides are TGTGCCAGTAGTAGACGGACAGGGAACACAGATACGCAGTATTTT.

This sequence joins TRBV30 and TRBJ1-1; the D gene is possibly TRBD1 (5 bases). Germline V gives CDR1 GTSNPN, CDR2 SVGIG (reference sequence). The CDR3 is 13 residues long. The V gene lost 6 bases and the J gene lost 5 bases, with 16 bases spanning the gap. CDR3 DNA sequence: TGTGCCTGCTCCCAACGGGGGGGAACTGAAGCTTTCTTT. Protein: CACSQRGGTEAFF.

The table lists this clone with a count of one. The chain has TRBV7-6 and TRBJ1-4; TRBD1 aligns across 9 bases. The junction had 11 bases not matched to a gene; V was cut back by 5 bases and J by 10 bases. Germline V gene sequence: CDR1 SGHVS, CDR2 FNYEAQ. The CDR3 contains 15 residues. The CDR3 DNA is TGTGCCAGCAGCGATTCCGGGACAGGGCGGCTAAAACTGTTTTTT. Its translation is CASSDSGTGRLKLFF.

The CDR3, as DNA: TGCAGCGTTCTCAAGGACGCAGGGAGGGCCACTGAAGCTTTCTTT. This encodes CSVLKDAGRATEAFF. V and J are TRBV29-1 and TRBJ1-1; possibly TRBD1 for D (5 bases). CDR1 is SQVTM, CDR2 ANQGSEA, per germline. V was shortened by 5 bases and J by 4 bases, with 20 bases between the two germline ends. The CDR3 is made up of 15 amino acids.

The V gene is TRBV9, the J gene TRBJ2-7, with D unclear. V lost 4 bases, J lost 3 bases, and 11 bases lay in between. The CDR3 runs to 13 residues. Germline lookup yields CDR1 SGDLS and CDR2 YYNGEE. DNA of the CDR3: TGTGCCAGCAGCCCACGAGGTTACTACGAGCAGTACTTC. It specifies CASSPRGYYEQYF.

The chain links TRBV6-5 to TRBJ2-2, with TRBD2 as a possible D gene (7 bases). CDR3 length: 14 residues. V gave up 2 bases and J gave up 6 bases, with 10 bases separating them. Germline V gene sequence: CDR1 MNHEY, CDR2 SVGAGI. The DNA for the CDR3 is TGTGCCAGCAGTTACGGCGGGGGCTCCGGGGAGCTGTTTTTT. It codes for CASSYGGGSGELFF.

The chain recombines TRBV19 with TRBJ2-3; 7 bases fit TRBD2. The CDR3 extends over 13 amino acids. V was clipped by 8 bases and J by 6 bases; unmatched bases: 8. Germline V gives CDR1 LNHDA, CDR2 SQIVND (reference sequence). The DNA for the CDR3 is TGTGCCAGTGACGGACTAGTTGGGGATACGCAGTATTTT. This codes for CASDGLVGDTQYF.

The V call is TRBV10-1, the J call TRBJ2-2; 13 bases match TRBD2. V gave up 2 bases and J gave up 2 bases; unmatched junction bases: 14. This CDR3 is 21 amino acids long. Germline loops: CDR1 WNHNN, CDR2 SYGVQD (reference sequence). The chain's CDR3 is CASSEPQTTSGGYTNTGELFF. CDR3 DNA sequence: TGCGCCAGCAGTGAGCCCCAAACGACTAGCGGGGGGTATACAAACACCGGGGAGCTGTTTTTT.

The genes are TRBV2 and TRBJ2-5, with TRBD1 identical over 7 bases. CDR3 length equals 13 residues. Germline V lookup: CDR1 SNHLY, CDR2 FYNNEI. V gave up 5 bases and J gave up 1 base; unmatched junction bases: 1. CDR3: CASSRDSQETQYF. In nucleotides, the CDR3 is TGTGCCAGCAGTAGGGACAGCCAAGAGACCCAGTACTTC.

A single count supports this clone. V and J are TRBV11-2 and TRBJ2-7, with unresolved D. Trimming stripped 5 bases from V and 0 bases from J, with 11 bases between. The CDR3 is 14 residues long. Germline V gene sequence: CDR1 SGHAT, CDR2 FQNNGV. CDR3 DNA sequence: TGTGCCAGCAGCCCTGATCTAAGCTCCTACGAGCAGTACTTC. Translating gives CASSPDLSSYEQYF.

The J gene is TRBJ1-4, the V gene TRBV4-2; 10 bases line up with TRBD1. J lost 4 bases, V lost 0 bases, and 2 bases had no gene match. This CDR3 region has 16 residues. Germline V gene data show CDR1 as LGHNA and CDR2 as YNFKEQ. The CDR3 loop is CASSQDGTGDNEKLFF. As DNA, the CDR3 is TGTGCCAGCAGCCAAGATGGGACAGGGGATAATGAAAAACTGTTTTTT.

The chain is built from TRBV5-5 and TRBJ1-3, with 8 bases aligning to TRBD1. Germline loops: CDR1 SGHKS, CDR2 YYEKEE (reference sequence). This CDR3 is 14 amino acids long. The V and J ends lost 4 bases and 4 bases, in that order; junction bases with no gene match: 4. CDR3 nucleotide sequence: TGTGCCAGCAGCCTGACAGGGGTAGGAAACACCATATATTTT. Translated: CASSLTGVGNTIYF.

This clone has a single count. V and J are TRBV27 and TRBJ1-1; no definite D call. Germline CDR1 is MNHEY and CDR2 is SMNVEV (reference sequence). CDR3 length: 14 residues. V was cut by 2 bases and J by 3 bases, with 10 bases left in between. In DNA, the CDR3 is TGTGCCAGCAGTTTAACCCTACGGGACACTGAAGCTTTCTTT. Its protein product is CASSLTLRDTEAFF.

The genes are TRBV2 and TRBJ1-2; D may be TRBD1 (6 bases). Trimming pared 3 bases from V and 8 bases from J, leaving 22 bases between. The germline gives CDR1 SNHLY, CDR2 FYNNEI. This CDR3 region has 16 residues. This chain's CDR3 is CASSERTGDTSMGYTF. The CDR3 DNA follows: TGTGCCAGCAGTGAGCGGACCGGGGACACCTCTATGGGCTACACCTTC.

The chain carries TRBV30 and TRBJ1-5, with a weak D call TRBD1 (6 bases). This CDR3 contains 13 residues. CDR1 GTSNPN and CDR2 SVGIG come from the germline V gene (reference sequence). V lost 1 base and J lost 7, with 11 bases in between. The CDR3 spells CAWSANRDQPQHF. The DNA of the CDR3 is TGTGCCTGGAGTGCAAACAGGGACCAGCCCCAGCATTTT.

V usage is TRBV5-6 and J usage is TRBJ1-1; D remains unclear. The V gene lost 4 bases and the J gene lost 1 base, with 11 bases spanning the gap. The CDR3 totals 14 residues. The germline CDR1 and CDR2 sequences are SGHDT and YYEEEE. CDR3 nucleotide sequence: TGTGCCAGCAGCCCACTCCCCAAGAACACTGAAGCTTTCTTT. Translating gives CASSPLPKNTEAFF.

The J gene is TRBJ1-6, the V gene TRBV2; D not certain. With 1 base removed from V and 10 bases from J, the gap between germline ends came to 14 bases. The CDR3 runs 15 residues. Germline V gives CDR1 SNHLY, CDR2 FYNNEI. CDR3 in DNA: TGTGCCAGCAGTGAAGGGTTACGAGGAGAATCACCCCTCCACTTT. Translated: CASSEGLRGESPLHF.

The rearrangement joins TRBV28 to TRBJ2-7; the D is unclear. Germline CDR1 reads MDHEN; CDR2 reads SYDVKM. Trimming pared 4 bases from V and 1 base from J, leaving 8 bases between. CDR3 length equals 13 residues. This CDR3 reads CASSSLLSYEQYF. The DNA for the CDR3 is TGTGCCAGCAGTTCCCTTCTATCCTACGAGCAGTACTTC.

The chain joins TRBV9 to TRBJ2-7, with a tentative D call TRBD1 (5 bases). This CDR3 has 13 residues. The germline CDR1 and CDR2 sequences are SGDLS and YYNGEE. The ends were cut back, 3 bases at V and 2 bases at J, with 9 bases in the middle. For the CDR3, the DNA is TGTGCCAGCAGCGCCCAGGGTGCCTACGAGCAGTACTTC. This codes for CASSAQGAYEQYF.